This T cell receptor beta chain was obtained from a study of cytomegalovirus exposure and HLA in healthy donors. The wider study: Inside one of the first data releases sat about 85 million unique TCRs taken from HLA-typed donors.

Every donor was a healthy person donating bone marrow. Germline loops: CDR1 SGHRS, CDR2 YFSETQ. CDR3 size: 17 residues. Trimming cost V 2 bases and J 4 bases; bases outside gene matches: 10. The PCR ran on 60 Vbeta and 13 Jbeta primers. The protocol was immunoSEQ multiplex PCR, while the TCRdb copy is restricted to in-frame clones and leaves out a portion. The sample carries some 100,000 clones, roughly 80% recorded once. In regard to this clone: Its antigen is not identified.

General observations from the study: Earlier findings revealed that most TCR beta V segments proved productive either about 87% or about 30% of the time.

The sequence derives from a woman aged 50 to 60 in good health and CMV-seropositive. What was sequenced was PBMCs. V is TRBV5-1 and J is TRBJ2-3, with 10 bases identical to TRBD2. The DNA for the CDR3 is TGCGCCAGCAGCTTTAACCCAGCTAGCGGGAGTGCAGATACGCAGTATTTT. The encoded protein is CASSFNPASGSADTQYF.